This T cell receptor (beta chain) emerged from a study of T cell responses to AZD1222 COVID-19 vaccine. Regarding the study as a whole: Repertoires in all cases were sampled only once the peak T cell response had passed. The number of AZD1222 recipients seropositive at baseline was only five to seven. Targets within unmutated variant regions were reportedly found for nearly half of spike-specific TCRs.

The CDR3 length is 15 residues. In germline, CDR1 is LNHDA, CDR2 SQIVND (reference sequence). V lost 10 bases and J lost 7, with 20 bases in between. Details on this clone: The antigen is unknown.

Assay: immunoSEQ multiplex PCR; the TCRdb copy retains only in-frame clones and omits some. The sample yields roughly 55,000 clones, more than 80% seen once. This sequence joins TRBV19 and TRBJ1-6; D uncertain. The sequencing used peripheral blood, collected on day 0 of AZD1222 vaccination. This TCR derives from an adult in good health. The CDR3 here is CATSQPGSENSPLHF. The CDR3 DNA reads as TGTGCCACCAGTCAGCCGGGGTCGGAAAATTCACCCCTCCACTTT.